Listed below are T cell receptor beta chains from one sample, sequenced in a study of blood T cell repertoires in COVID-19. The table came from immunoSEQ multiplex PCR; TCRdb's copy has only in-frame clones and leaves some out. The data show about 170,000 clones, with less than 90% seen just once and over 12% held by the top ten. Sequenced input: peripheral blood. These receptor sequences come from a man aged 18 to 29 with active or convalescent COVID-19. CDR3s include the opening cysteine and the closing phenylalanine or tryptophan. Fields, in order: clone size, J gene, D gene, V gene, CDR3 length, CDR3 DNA, CDR3 protein. The D gene is left open where the match is weak. Not every row has a clone size; where given, it reads once, few, many or a size class.

>.|TRBJ1-3|.|TRBV3-1/TRBV3-2|15
TGTGCCAGCAGCCAAGGATACAGCTCTGGAAACACCATATATTTT
CASSQGYSSGNTIYF
>.|TRBJ2-3|TRBD2|TRBV11-2|16
TGTGCCAGCAGCTCAGATAGCGGGGGGGCCCTAGATACGCAGTATTTT
CASSSDSGGALDTQYF
>.|TRBJ1-2|.|TRBV15|12
TGTGCCACCAGCAGAGATCTGTATAGCTACACCTTC
CATSRDLYSYTF
>.|TRBJ2-5|TRBD1|TRBV4-1|15
TGCGCCAGCAGCCATGTTTGGGACAGCCAAGAGACCCAGTACTTC
CASSHVWDSQETQYF
>once|TRBJ2-7|TRBD1|TRBV15|12
TGTGCCACCAGCAGGGGACAGTACGAGCAGTACTTC
CATSRGQYEQYF
>.|TRBJ2-1|.|TRBV29-1|13
TGCAGCTCCCTACTGAGGGATTACAATGAGCAGTTCTTC
CSSLLRDYNEQFF
>.|TRBJ2-2|TRBD2|TRBV4-1|16
TGCGCCAGCAGCCATCCGGGGGGGCTAAGTACCGGGGAGCTGTTTTTT
CASSHPGGLSTGELFF
>.|TRBJ2-7|TRBD1|TRBV7-2|13
TGTGCCAGCAGCTCGGGACAGCTCTACGAGCAGTACTTC
CASSSGQLYEQYF
>.|TRBJ1-2|TRBD1|TRBV12-5|15
TGTGCTAGTGGTTTGGGGGGACAGGGCGACTATGGCTACACCTTC
CASGLGGQGDYGYTF
>few|TRBJ1-4|.|TRBV27|15
TGTGCCAGCAGTTTAACGGGGGGAGCTAATGAAAAACTGTTTTTT
CASSLTGGANEKLFF